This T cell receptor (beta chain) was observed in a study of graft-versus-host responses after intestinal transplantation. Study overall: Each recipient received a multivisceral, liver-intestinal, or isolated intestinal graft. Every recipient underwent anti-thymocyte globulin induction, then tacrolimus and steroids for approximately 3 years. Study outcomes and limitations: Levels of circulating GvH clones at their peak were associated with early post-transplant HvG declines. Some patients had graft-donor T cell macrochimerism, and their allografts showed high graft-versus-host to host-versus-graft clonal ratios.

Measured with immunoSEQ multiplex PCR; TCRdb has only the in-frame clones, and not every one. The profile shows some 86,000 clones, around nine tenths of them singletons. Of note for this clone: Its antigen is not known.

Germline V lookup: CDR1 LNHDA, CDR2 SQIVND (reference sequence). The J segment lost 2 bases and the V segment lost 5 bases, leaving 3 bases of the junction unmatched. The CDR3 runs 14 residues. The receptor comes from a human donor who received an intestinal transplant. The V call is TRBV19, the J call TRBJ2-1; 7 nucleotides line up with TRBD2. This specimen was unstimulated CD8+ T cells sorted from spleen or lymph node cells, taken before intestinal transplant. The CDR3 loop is CASSLSGAYNEQFF. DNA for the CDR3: TGTGCCAGTAGTTTGAGCGGGGCCTACAATGAGCAGTTCTTC.